The sequence of this T cell receptor beta chain was determined in a study of cytomegalovirus exposure and HLA in healthy donors listed by TCRdb under 2017. General notes on the study: According to an earlier analysis of several hundred of the donors, roughly 180 million T cells yielded 100 million or so unique TCR beta sequences and around 280 Gb of sequence data. Every repertoire in the discovery cohort had been generated on one and the same sequencing platform. The genetic ancestry cluster associated with self-reported Caucasian donors included 80% to 90% of the 300 to 400 genotyped donors. Typing coverage differed by locus: A, B, C, DRB1 and DQB1 were typed in about 620-630 donors, DQA1 in 500 to 550, DPA1 in some 600, and DPB1 in 472. In addition to the first cohort of 650 to 750 subjects, a separate validation cohort of 120 different subjects was used. Donor age, sex, ethnicity and CMV serostatus were collected together with the repertoire data. Among about 410 genotyped donors of the cohort, an average of around 250,000 unique TCR beta nucleotide sequences was sequenced per donor, of which about 19% were non-productive. To study patterns of TCR occurrence, a later analysis re-analyzed previously published TCR beta repertoires from several hundred donors and added high-resolution HLA genotyping. The study aimed to test whether signatures of past pathogen exposure could be identified by cataloging public T cell receptors. Approximately 330 gigabases of sequencing data and around 90 million unique TCR sequences made up an early release that covered under 750 HLA-typed donors. Class I and class II HLA loci were covered by the typing at four-digit resolution. The study profiled the T cell repertoires of approximately 700 subjects by immunosequencing and related them to cytomegalovirus serostatus. The study combined high-throughput TCR immunosequencing, statistical association of individual TCRs with disease status, and machine learning to predict cytomegalovirus infection status. Four or five DR-DQ haplotypes were handled as single units for association and clustering, since linkage in the cohort was strong. To decide whether each TCR beta V gene segment behaved as functional or pseudogenic, an earlier analysis of several hundred of the donors relied on high-throughput TCR beta sequencing. In a later genetic analysis, genome-wide SNP genotypes for about three fifths of the roughly 670 donors were used, and that subset was treated as a discovery cohort. Rather than using new phenotypic data, the later analysis identified candidate immune exposures from TCR beta sequences and from how often those sequences occurred across donors. Study-wide conclusions, independent of this receptor: In vitro tests confirmed that a few of the cytomegalovirus-associated TCR beta chains recognize cytomegalovirus antigens. Compared with equally common non-associated chains, HLA-associated TCR beta chains in a later analysis were more clonally expanded and had lower generation probabilities. A cluster of highly shared sequence variants was judged likely to represent a technical artifact of the sequencing pipeline. In a later analysis, most CMV-associated TCR beta chains were found to appear HLA-restricted, with HLA associations seemingly driven largely by CMV exposure. The only immune exposure information available for the cohort was CMV serostatus. Compared with the 666-donor mean, donors in an Asian-associated ancestry cluster had fewer N-insertions in productive TCRs, according to a later genetic analysis. A later genetic analysis associated a missense DCLRE1C variant with V-gene and J-gene trimming of TCR beta chains, and an independent cohort replicated the association. In an earlier analysis of about 550 of the donors, most TCR beta V segments were observed in productive rearrangements about 87% or about 30% of the time, broadly matching IMGT annotations. The classifier was reported to diagnose cytomegalovirus status with high specificity and sensitivity in both the original cohort and the validation cohort. Several of the top co-occurrence clusters appeared to be linked to parvovirus B19, influenza, CMV and Epstein-Barr virus, according to a later analysis. A further reported finding was that TCR beta sequences accurately predicted the HLA-A and HLA-B alleles for most subjects in the first cohort. This cohort had only TCR beta chains sequenced, and the lack of alpha or paired-chain data limited which features could be detected. A later analysis found that TCR association rates varied across HLA loci, with DRB1 alleles showing the most associated TCRs and HLA-C alleles the fewest. Because HLA typing was unavailable for some donors at each locus, only the typed subset was used in association tests. Linkage disequilibrium might explain the correlated functional status among segregating V segments, but an unknown experimental factor could not be excluded. Because counts were too low, about 18 rarely observed V segments, including chromosome 9 orphons, were left out of the earlier analysis of about 500 of the donors. Across donors, most TCR sequences were observed very rarely, whereas some public TCRs were present in many individuals. Presence/absence analyses assumed roughly uniform sequencing depth across donors, an assumption that may not hold. The study gave a list of about 170 TCR beta chains associated with cytomegalovirus. At a false discovery rate of 0.05, a later analysis linked some 17,000 TCR beta sequences to specific HLA alleles. The authors suggested that the approach could potentially be extended to other disease states and immunological phenotypes. Assigning TCR associations to individual alleles was difficult when HLA alleles, especially DR and DQ, strongly co-occurred.

Concerning this clone: It lacks a known antigen. One base away there is no much larger clone; base qualities are not given.

In total, over 600 healthy bone marrow donors made up the cohort. All cohort members were sampled while nominally healthy, although unrecorded immune exposures were likely present. The donor was CMV seropositive and was included in the group of 250 to 350 seropositive cohort members. Each donor provided a peripheral blood sample, and peripheral blood mononuclear cells were used for TCR beta sequencing. Genomic DNA was extracted from the blood cell samples with the Qiagen DNeasy Blood Extraction Kit. The library was produced with the immunoSEQ multiplex PCR assay. A mixture of 60 forward primers for TCR Vbeta segments and 13 reverse primers for TCR Jbeta segments was used in the multiplex PCR. The CDR3 region of rearranged TCR beta genes was amplified from genomic DNA by a multiplex PCR assay. The amplified TCR beta libraries were sequenced on the Illumina HiSeq System as 87-base-pair reads. The authors processed their data as follows. A later analysis tallied tens of millions of unique TCR beta chains across the 700 or so repertoires, and some 10 million of those chains were shared by two or more donors. A nearest-neighbor algorithm error-corrected the raw reads and collapsed the reads into unique sequences, merging closely related sequences to remove PCR and sequencing errors. To assign V, D and J gene segments, CDR3 sequences were aligned to IMGT reference sequences. For a sequence to be retained, at least a six-nucleotide match to both a V gene segment and a J gene segment was required. A rearrangement was called productive if the CDR3 had no stop codons and remained in frame with V and J, and every other rearrangement was called non-productive. Following IMGT convention, CDR3 was defined as the stretch from the second conserved V-encoded cysteine to the conserved J-encoded phenylalanine. The earlier analysis of 500 to 650 of the donors excluded any sequence lacking an unambiguous match to a single V gene segment. In an earlier analysis of approximately 610 of the donors, V segments were called functional above 56.7% productive rearrangements and were called segregating when the between-donor standard deviation exceeded 5%. A statistical classification framework was built to diagnose cytomegalovirus status from the catalog of TCR beta chain sequences. In a later analysis, V and J genes were assigned by comparing TCR nucleotide sequences against IMGT/GENE-DB human TR gene sequences. The TCRdist pipeline was used in a later analysis to assign CDR3 sequences and most-parsimonious VDJ recombination scenarios. A later analysis defined each TCR beta chain by its CDR3 amino acid sequence plus V-gene family, and excluded reads lacking a unique V-gene family. A later analysis removed nearly 600 highly shared, low-generation-probability nucleotide sequences to deal with suspected cross-contamination and a sequencing artifact. A later analysis calculated a clonal expansion index for each public chain from normalized within-repertoire ranks of inferred template counts. Generation probabilities in a later analysis came from a VDJ recombination model fitted to out-of-frame rearrangements, and those results were checked against IGoR. Hypergeometric tests were used in a later analysis to score TCR-TCR, TCR-HLA and TCR-CMV co-occurrence, with a repertoire-size bias correction applied to the TCR pairs. A later analysis estimated false discovery rates by permuting HLA or CMV assignments 20 times. A later analysis grouped co-occurring TCRs with DBSCAN, adding TCRdist sequence similarity when clustering within HLA-allele-positive subsets. For co-occurrence clustering, repertoires with fewer than 30,000 or more than 120,000 public chains were excluded, along with a handful of repertoires with anomalous nucleotide sharing. TCRdb limited this immuneACCESS table to in-frame rearrangements with V and J called. A share of clones is missing; checked studies link under half to unresolved V genes, and the rest is unexplained. The V and J calls and clone size were taken over from that table, and D and trimming were inferred from the DNA. The sample table holds 40,000 to 55,000 clones, of which approximately 57% were seen once. Of the sample, 12% is held by the ten largest clones.

The sequenced sample was PBMCs. This TCR derives from a man aged 60 to 75 in good health and CMV-seropositive.

The sequence in DNA is TGTGCCAGCAGACGCGGCGTAGGGGTCTACGAGCAGTACTTC. It specifies CASRRGVGVYEQYF. The chain is assembled from TRBV6-5 and TRBJ2-5; the D region possibly corresponds to TRBD1 (5 bases align). Gene TRBJ2-7 matches the end of the DNA better, so the J call may be wrong. From a lookup of the germline V gene, CDR1 and CDR2 are MNHEY and SVGAGI. The CDR3 spans 14 residues, from the cysteine through the phenylalanine. Left in the record is the CDR3 DNA by itself, 42 bases read in frame from the first base.